Sequencing of this T cell receptor (beta chain) was carried out in a study of cytomegalovirus exposure and HLA in healthy donors. With respect to this clone: Antigen: not known.

Findings and limits, study-wide: Cytomegalovirus association was assigned to about 150 TCR beta chains.

The PCR used 60 Vbeta and 13 Jbeta primers. Using immunoSEQ multiplex PCR, the repertoire was profiled, and TCRdb retains in-frame clones only, with some absent. Among over 150,000 clones listed, under 85% were seen once. The CDR3 spans 14 residues. Germline CDR1 and CDR2: MNHEY and SMNVEV (reference sequence). V was clipped by 8 bases and J by 5 bases, with 19 bases between them. The chain joins TRBV27 to TRBJ2-7; D is possibly TRBD2 (5 bases). The sample comprised PBMCs. This TCR derives from a young woman in good health and CMV-seronegative. The CDR3 loop is CASQYRRGPDEQYF. CDR3 nucleotides: TGTGCCAGCCAATATCGCCGGGGTCCTGACGAGCAGTACTTC.